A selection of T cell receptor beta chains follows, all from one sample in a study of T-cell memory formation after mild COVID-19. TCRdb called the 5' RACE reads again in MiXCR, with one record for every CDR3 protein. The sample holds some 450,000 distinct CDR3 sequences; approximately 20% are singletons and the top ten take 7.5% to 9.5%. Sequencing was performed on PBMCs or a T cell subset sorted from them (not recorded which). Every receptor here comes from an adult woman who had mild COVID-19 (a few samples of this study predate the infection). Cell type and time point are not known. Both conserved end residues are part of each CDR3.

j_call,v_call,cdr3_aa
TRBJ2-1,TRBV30,CAWSLGKVVSYEQFF
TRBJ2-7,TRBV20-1,CSARDRLARPYEQYF
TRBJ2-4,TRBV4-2,CASSQEGQGNIQYF
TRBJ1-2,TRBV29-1,CSVGLGTGYTF
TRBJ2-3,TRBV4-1,CASSQDRSTDTQYF
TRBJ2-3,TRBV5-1,CASRLDTSSTDTQYF
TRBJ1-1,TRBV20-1,CSQGAGGANTEAFF
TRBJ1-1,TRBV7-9,CASRLEGAGNTEAFF
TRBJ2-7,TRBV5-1,CASSLDGTANYEQYF
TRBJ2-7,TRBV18,CASSLLDAGSYEQYF
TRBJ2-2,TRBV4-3,CASSQATGELFF
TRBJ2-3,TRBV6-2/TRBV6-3,CASSSGYTSGSRTDTQYF
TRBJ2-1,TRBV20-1,CSATSRRMSYNEQFF
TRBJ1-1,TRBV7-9,CASSFSGDEAFF
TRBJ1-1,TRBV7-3,CASSTDSMNTEAFF
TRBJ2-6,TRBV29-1,CSVVSPGVDGANVLTF
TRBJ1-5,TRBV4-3,CASSRNRGGNQPQHF
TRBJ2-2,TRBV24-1,CATSDTSMNTGELFF
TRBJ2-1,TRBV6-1,CASSVAGEDEQFF
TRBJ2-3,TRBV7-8,CASSLLESTDTQYF
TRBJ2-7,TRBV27,CASSLTWNLNEQYF
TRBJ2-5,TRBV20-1,CSVSAGGETQYF
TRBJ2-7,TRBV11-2,CASSPHSQISYEQYF
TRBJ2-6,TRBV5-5,CASSTPASGANVLTF
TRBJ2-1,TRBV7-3,CASSLDPGGYNEQFF
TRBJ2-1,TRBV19,CASRKGELLGWEQFF
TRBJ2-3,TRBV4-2,CASTSLAGRTDTQYF
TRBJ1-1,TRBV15,CATKGHPNTEAFF
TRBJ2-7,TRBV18,CASSPPGAGATYEQYF
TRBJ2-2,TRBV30,CAWGGQGYTGELFF
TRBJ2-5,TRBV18,CASSPPGTGRVATQYF
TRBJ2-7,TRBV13,CASSFRGLARGGSYEQYF
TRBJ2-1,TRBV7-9,CASSPHAGTSGSPTYNEQFF
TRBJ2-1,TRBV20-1,CSARDPDRGVNEQFF
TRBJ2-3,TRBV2,CASSEVIEGADTQYF
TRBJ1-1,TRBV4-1,CASSQLYTEAFF
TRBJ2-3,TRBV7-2,CASSNSGTPDTQYF
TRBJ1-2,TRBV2,CASRATGLYGYTF
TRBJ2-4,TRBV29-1,CSARTSGGNIQYF
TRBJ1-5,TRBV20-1,CSARYGVLNQPQHF
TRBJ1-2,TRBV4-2,CASSSDRYGYTF
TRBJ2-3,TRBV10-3,CAIKDWGGDTQYF
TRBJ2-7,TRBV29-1,CSVEKGLAGGYEQYF
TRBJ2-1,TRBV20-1,CSARDSAGQGRYNEQFF
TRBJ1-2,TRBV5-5,CASSFDRDYGYTF
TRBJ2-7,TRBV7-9,CASNTGVRHGEQYF
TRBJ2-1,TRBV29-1,CSVVGREGRGEQFF
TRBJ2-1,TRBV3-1,CASSQARNEQFF
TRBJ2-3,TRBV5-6,CASSLYTAGGPDTQYF
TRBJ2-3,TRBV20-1,CSARARDRGRTDTQYF
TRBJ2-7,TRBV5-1,CASGLAGATSYEQYF
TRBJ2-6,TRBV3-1,CASSGTPWSSGANVLTF